Below are 27 T cell receptor beta chains sequenced from a single sample in a study of blood T cell repertoires in COVID-19. Sequenced by immunoSEQ multiplex PCR; TCRdb stores in-frame clones only, minus some. The sample holds 90,000 to 110,000 clones; over 65% are singletons and the top ten take around a sixth. Specimen: peripheral blood. These receptors came from a woman aged 55-69 years with acute or convalescent COVID-19.

The chain employs TRBV28 and TRBJ1-2; 8 nucleotides align to TRBD1. The J segment lost 7 bases and the V segment lost 8 bases, leaving 6 bases of the junction unmatched. Germline CDR1 MDHEN, CDR2 SYDVKM. The CDR3 totals 12 residues. Here the CDR3 DNA reads TGTGCCAGCGGTGGACAGGGTTCTGGCTACACCTTC. Amino acid sequence: CASGGQGSGYTF.

This clone was picked up a small number of times. This sequence joins TRBV5-6 and TRBJ2-3, with TRBD1 matching 7 bases. CDR1 SGHDT and CDR2 YYEEEE come from the germline V gene. The CDR3 is made up of 15 amino acids. V trimming: 4 bases; J trimming: 5 bases; junction bases outside the gene matches: 10. CDR3 sequence: CASSLRQGLGDTQYF. The CDR3 DNA reads TGTGCCAGCAGCCTTCGACAGGGATTAGGAGATACGCAGTATTTT. Together with reference TRBV5-6 and TRBJ2-3, the CDR3 gives the full variable domain: DAGVTQSPTHLIKTRGQQVTLRCSPKSGHDTVSWYQQALGQGPQFIFQYYEEEERQRGNFPDRFSGHQFPNYSSELNVNALLLGDSALYLCASSLRQGLGDTQYFGPGTRLTVL.

Here the CDR3 reads CASSLVLYEQYF. The CDR3 nucleotides read TGTGCCAGCAGCTTAGTCCTCTACGAGCAGTACTTC. V usage is TRBV7-2 and J usage is TRBJ2-7; D uncertain. Trimming pared 1 base from V and 3 bases from J, leaving 4 bases between. The CDR3 extends over 12 amino acids. Germline V gene data show CDR1 as SGHTA and CDR2 as FQGNSA.

This chain joins TRBV28 and TRBJ1-1; 8 bases align to TRBD1. V lost 5 bases to trimming and J lost 2 bases; unmatched junction nucleotides: 7. The V gene's germline CDR1 is MDHEN and CDR2 SYDVKM. CDR3 size: 15 residues. The CDR3 bases are TGTGCCAGCAGTCTCCACGGACAGGGAAACACTGAAGCTTTCTTT. Its translation is CASSLHGQGNTEAFF.

The chain couples TRBV27 to TRBJ1-2; 7 positions match TRBD1. Germline V gene data show CDR1 as MNHEY and CDR2 as SMNVEV (reference sequence). The junction had 12 bases not matched to a gene; V was cut back by 5 bases and J by 0 bases. This CDR3 has 17 residues. The CDR3 is CASSLYFSGTANYGYTF. The CDR3 bases are TGTGCCAGCAGTCTGTACTTTTCCGGGACAGCTAACTATGGCTACACCTTC.

The rearrangement links TRBV9 to TRBJ1-2; D remains ambiguous. The germline V gene has CDR1 SGDLS and CDR2 YYNGEE. V lost 0 bases to trimming and J lost 5 bases, with 14 bases between them. This CDR3 contains 15 residues. CDR3 loop: CASSVGREIGYGYTF. The CDR3 coding sequence is TGTGCCAGCAGCGTAGGGCGGGAGATTGGTTATGGCTACACCTTC.

The J gene is TRBJ1-5, the V gene TRBV19; tentatively, D is TRBD1 (5 bases). This CDR3 has 15 amino acids. V was cut by 1 base and J by 5 bases, with 12 bases left in between. Germline V CDR1 and CDR2: LNHDA, SQIVND (reference sequence). The CDR3 region is CASSIVSGGDQPQHF. In nucleotides, the CDR3 is TGTGCCAGTAGTATAGTTTCTGGGGGGGATCAGCCCCAGCATTTT.

This chain links TRBV6-5 with TRBJ2-5; 9 bases agree with TRBD2. This CDR3 is built from 13 residues. Per germline, CDR1 MNHEY and CDR2 SVGAGI. V shed 7 bases, J shed 5 bases, and the junction held 5 bases outside the gene matches. The CDR3 bases are TGTGCCAGCACCTTAGCGGGAGAGGAGACCCAGTACTTC. This encodes CASTLAGEETQYF.

The V call is TRBV5-4, the J call TRBJ2-3; TRBD2 might be the D (7 bases). The length of the CDR3 is 17 residues. Germline CDR1 SGHNT, CDR2 YYREEE (reference sequence). Trimming took 4 bases from V and 1 from J, leaving 19 bases between them. Here the CDR3 reads CASSRGEGREGTDTQYF. CDR3 DNA: TGTGCCAGCAGCAGGGGGGAGGGCCGGGAGGGCACAGATACGCAGTATTTT. The variable domain in full, completed from reference TRBV5-4 and TRBJ2-3, reads ETGVTQSPTHLIKTRGQQVTLRCSSQSGHNTVSWYQQALGQGPQFIFQYYREEENGRGNFPPRFSGLQFPNYSSELNVNALELDDSALYLCASSRGEGREGTDTQYFGPGTRLTVL.

The chain has TRBV13 and TRBJ1-6; 7 bases match TRBD1. The V segment lost 4 bases and the J segment 7 bases; nucleotides outside the gene matches: 10. CDR1 and CDR2 (germline): PRHDT, FYEKMQ (reference sequence). The CDR3 runs to 16 residues. CDR3 sequence: CASSSRRTGQNSPLHF. CDR3 nucleotides: TGTGCCAGCAGCTCACGTAGGACAGGACAAAATTCACCCCTCCACTTT.

The chain is built from TRBV10-2 and TRBJ1-5; maybe TRBD1 (5 bases). V was shortened by 10 bases and J by 11 bases, with 18 bases between the two germline ends. The germline V gene encodes CDR1 WSHSY and CDR2 SAAADI. CDR3 length: 12 residues. The CDR3 loop is CATSTEALAQHF. The DNA for the CDR3 is TGCGCCACCTCGACAGAGGCATTGGCCCAGCATTTT.

The J gene is TRBJ1-4, the V gene TRBV11-2, with D tentatively TRBD1 (5 bases). V gave up 2 bases and J gave up 3 bases, with 19 bases separating them. The CDR3 sequence is 18 residues long. The V gene's germline CDR1 is SGHAT and CDR2 FQNNGV. CDR3 region: CASSLFRTTAPANEKLFF. Written as DNA, the CDR3 is TGTGCCAGCAGCTTATTTCGGACAACCGCACCGGCTAATGAAAAACTGTTTTTT.

V is TRBV11-2 and J is TRBJ2-7; 7 nucleotides line up with TRBD2. From germline, CDR1 is SGHAT and CDR2 FQNNGV. The CDR3 extends over 15 amino acids. V trimming: 3 bases; J trimming: 2 bases; junction bases outside the gene matches: 7. In nucleotides, the CDR3 is TGTGCCAGCAGCTTCGGGGGAGGGCCAGCCTACGAGCAGTACTTC. This codes for CASSFGGGPAYEQYF.

The chain links TRBV3-1 (or the pseudogene TRBV3-2) to TRBJ2-7; 7 bases are shared with TRBD1. This CDR3 is built from 13 residues. The germline gives CDR1 LGHDT, CDR2 YNNKEL (reference sequence). J was trimmed by 1 base and V by 3 bases; bases with no gene match: 0. The CDR3 loop is CASSQGQSYEQYF. CDR3 in DNA: TGTGCCAGCAGCCAGGGACAGTCCTACGAGCAGTACTTC.

The chain joins TRBV5-1 to TRBJ2-1; D unresolved. There are 12 residues in the CDR3. Germline CDR1 reads SGHRS; CDR2 reads YFSETQ. Trimming cost V 8 bases and J 3 bases, with 9 bases left between them. The CDR3 is CASRGDYNEQFF. The DNA for the CDR3 is TGCGCCAGTAGAGGAGACTACAATGAGCAGTTCTTC.

The V and J genes are TRBV6-5 and TRBJ1-5, with D maybe TRBD1 (5 bases). Looked up from germline, CDR1 is MNHEY and CDR2 is SVGAGI. The CDR3 totals 14 residues. The V end lost 2 bases, the J end lost 3 bases, and 8 bases lay between the germline ends. For the CDR3, the DNA is TGTGCCAGCAGTTACAGGGGCACCAATCAGCCCCAGCATTTT. Protein: CASSYRGTNQPQHF.

The chain links TRBV6-1 to TRBJ1-6; D is unclear. Trimming left V 2 bases short and J 7 bases short, with 9 bases between. Germline lookup yields CDR1 MNHNS and CDR2 SASEGT. The CDR3 runs 14 residues. CDR3 in DNA: TGTGCCAGCAGTGAAACAGCCTGGAATTCACCCCTCCACTTT. Its protein product is CASSETAWNSPLHF.

The rearrangement uses TRBV5-8 and TRBJ2-3; 11 bases fit TRBD1. The CDR3 runs to 15 residues. Germline V lookup: CDR1 SGHTS, CDR2 YDEGEE. V dropped 2 bases and J dropped 3; count of bases not matched to a gene: 2. The CDR3 is CASSLGQGATDTQYF. The CDR3 region has the DNA TGTGCCAGCAGCTTAGGACAGGGGGCGACAGATACGCAGTATTTT.

The V call is TRBV11-2, the J call TRBJ2-6; D is perhaps TRBD1 (6 bases). V gave up 5 bases and J gave up 1 base, with 9 bases separating them. CDR1 and CDR2 (germline): SGHAT, FQNNGV. The CDR3 is 15 amino acids. The chain's CDR3 is CASSITGSGANVLTF. The CDR3 DNA sequence: TGTGCCAGCAGCATAACAGGGTCTGGGGCCAACGTCCTGACTTTC.

In DNA form, the CDR3 reads TGCGCCAGCAGCCTTGGGGCGGCAGATACGCAGTATTTT. It translates to CASSLGAADTQYF. This chain links TRBV5-1 with TRBJ2-3, with a tentative D call TRBD1 (5 bases). The germline gives CDR1 SGHRS, CDR2 YFSETQ. This CDR3 has 13 residues. V was shortened by 4 bases and J by 4 bases, with 10 bases between the two germline ends.

The chain couples TRBV6-5 to TRBJ1-5; maybe TRBD1 (6 bases). V lost 6 bases, J lost 16 bases, and 16 bases lay in between. The CDR3 loop spans 11 amino acids. Germline CDR1 MNHEY, CDR2 SVGAGI. The CDR3 region is CASSHGGPLHF. CDR3 DNA: TGTGCCAGCAGCCATGGGGGCCCCCTTCATTTT.

The chain recombines TRBV29-1 with TRBJ2-5; TRBD2 agrees at 10 bases. The CDR3 has 15 amino acids. Per germline, CDR1 SQVTM and CDR2 ANQGSEA. V was clipped by 5 bases and J by 3 bases; unmatched bases: 9. For the CDR3, the DNA is TGCAGCGTTCTAAGTCCTAGCGGGAGTAAAGAGACCCAGTACTTC. It specifies CSVLSPSGSKETQYF.

The V gene is TRBV18, the J gene TRBJ2-2, with D tentatively TRBD2 (5 bases). Between the trimmed V and J ends, which lost 0 bases and 3 bases, there was a span of 11 bases. CDR3 length: 16 residues. CDR1 is KGHSH and CDR2 is LQKENI in the germline V gene. CDR3 region: CASSPPRGSDTGELFF. DNA of the CDR3: TGTGCCAGCTCACCACCGAGAGGGTCAGACACCGGGGAGCTGTTTTTT.

The sample holds many counts of this clone. The rearrangement uses TRBV5-1 and TRBJ2-7; D remains ambiguous. V shed 4 bases and J shed 2 bases, with 16 bases lying between them. Germline values: CDR1 SGHRS, CDR2 YFSETQ. This CDR3 spans 15 amino acids. The CDR3 is CASSNGTKVAYEQYF. The DNA for the CDR3 is TGCGCCAGCAGCAATGGCACGAAAGTCGCCTACGAGCAGTACTTC.

This clone was detected only a few times. The V gene is TRBV4-2, the J gene TRBJ1-3; the D is unclear. This CDR3 comprises 16 residues. In germline, CDR1 is LGHNA, CDR2 YNFKEQ. Trimming cost V 3 bases and J 4 bases, with 16 bases left between them. CDR3 region: CASSHPLGATGNTIYF. DNA of the CDR3: TGTGCCAGCAGCCATCCATTGGGCGCAACGGGAAACACCATATATTTT.

The J gene is TRBJ2-3, the V gene TRBV14, with 7 nucleotides matching TRBD2. The CDR3 consists of 16 residues. CDR1 and CDR2 (germline): SGHDN, FVKESK. J lost 2 bases, V lost 4 bases, and 9 bases had no gene match. CDR3 sequence: CASSRQSGEPTDTQYF. Written as DNA, the CDR3 is TGTGCCAGCAGCCGGCAGAGCGGGGAACCCACAGATACGCAGTATTTT.

The table lists this clone with a few counts. The chain has TRBV11-1 and TRBJ1-4; 7 bases map to TRBD1. This CDR3 is 15 amino acids long. Unmatched junction bases numbered 5, after V lost 4 bases and J lost 3 bases. The germline CDR1 and CDR2 sequences are SGHAT and FQDESV (reference sequence). The DNA of the CDR3 is TGTGCCAGCAGCTCCCGACAGGGACCTAATGAAAAACTGTTTTTT. It encodes CASSSRQGPNEKLFF.